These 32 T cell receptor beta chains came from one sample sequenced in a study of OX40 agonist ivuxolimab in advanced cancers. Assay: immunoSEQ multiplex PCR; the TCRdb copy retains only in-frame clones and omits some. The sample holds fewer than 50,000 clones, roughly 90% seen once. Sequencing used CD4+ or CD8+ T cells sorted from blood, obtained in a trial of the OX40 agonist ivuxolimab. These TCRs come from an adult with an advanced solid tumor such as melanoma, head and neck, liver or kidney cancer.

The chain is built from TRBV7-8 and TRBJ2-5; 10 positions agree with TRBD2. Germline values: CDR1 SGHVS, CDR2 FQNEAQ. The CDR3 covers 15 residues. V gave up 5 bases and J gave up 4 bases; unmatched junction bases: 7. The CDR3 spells CASSPSAGGLETQYF. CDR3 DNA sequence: TGTGCCAGCAGCCCATCAGCGGGGGGGTTAGAGACCCAGTACTTC.

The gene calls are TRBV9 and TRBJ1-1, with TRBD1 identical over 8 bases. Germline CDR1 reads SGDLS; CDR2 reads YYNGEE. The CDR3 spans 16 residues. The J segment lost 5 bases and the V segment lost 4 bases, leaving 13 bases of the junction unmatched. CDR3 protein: CASSPRQGWERTEAFF. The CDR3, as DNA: TGTGCCAGCAGCCCGCGACAGGGGTGGGAAAGAACTGAAGCTTTCTTT.

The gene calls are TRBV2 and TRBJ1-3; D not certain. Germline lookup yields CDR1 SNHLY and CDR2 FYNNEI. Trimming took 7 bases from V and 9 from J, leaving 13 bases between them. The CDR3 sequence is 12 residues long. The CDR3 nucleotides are TGTGCCAGCACCCCGGGCGGAGGCACCATATATTTT. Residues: CASTPGGGTIYF. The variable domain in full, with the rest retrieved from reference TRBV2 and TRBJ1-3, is EPEVTQTPSHQVTQMGQEVILRCVPISNHLYFYWYRQILGQKVEFLVSFYNNEISEKSEIFDDQFSVERPDGSNFTLKIRSTKLEDSAMYFCASTPGGGTIYFGEGSWLTVV.

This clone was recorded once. CDR3 DNA: TGTGCCAGTAGTATCGGTGGTCCTGCAAGGAACACCGGGGAGCTGTTTTTT. This codes for CASSIGGPARNTGELFF. V usage is TRBV19 and J usage is TRBJ2-2, with D uncertain. This CDR3 has 17 amino acids. V lost 3 bases to trimming and J lost 1 base, with 15 bases between them. CDR1 is LNHDA, CDR2 SQIVND, per germline (reference sequence).

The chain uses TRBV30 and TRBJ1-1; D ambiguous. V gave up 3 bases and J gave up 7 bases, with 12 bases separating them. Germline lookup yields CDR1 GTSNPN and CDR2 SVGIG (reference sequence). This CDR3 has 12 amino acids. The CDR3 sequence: CAWRSGAVEAFF. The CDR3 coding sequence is TGTGCCTGGAGGAGCGGAGCTGTTGAAGCTTTCTTT.

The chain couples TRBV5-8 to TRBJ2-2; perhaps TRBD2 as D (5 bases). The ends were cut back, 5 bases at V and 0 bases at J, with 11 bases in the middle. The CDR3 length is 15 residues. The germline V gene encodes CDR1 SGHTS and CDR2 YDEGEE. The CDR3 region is CASRPGVSNTGELFF. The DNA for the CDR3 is TGTGCCAGCAGACCCGGGGTATCGAACACCGGGGAGCTGTTTTTT.

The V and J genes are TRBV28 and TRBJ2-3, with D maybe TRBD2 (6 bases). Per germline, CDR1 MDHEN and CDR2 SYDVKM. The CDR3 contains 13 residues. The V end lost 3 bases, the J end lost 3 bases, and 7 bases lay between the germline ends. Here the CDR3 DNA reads TGTGCCAGCAGTTTCGGGGGAACAGATACGCAGTATTTT. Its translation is CASSFGGTDTQYF.

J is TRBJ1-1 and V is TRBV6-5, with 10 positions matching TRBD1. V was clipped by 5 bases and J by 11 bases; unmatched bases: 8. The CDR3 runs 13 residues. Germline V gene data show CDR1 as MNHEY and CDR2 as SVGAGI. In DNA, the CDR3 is TGTGCCAGCAGTGTGCAGGGACAGGGGTTCGCTTTCTTT. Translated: CASSVQGQGFAFF.

The CDR3 region has the DNA TGTGCCAGCAGCCCCTCGCGGACAGGGGGTTACGAGCAGTACTTC. It encodes CASSPSRTGGYEQYF. The rearrangement uses TRBV5-4 and TRBJ2-7, with TRBD1 matching 10 bases. CDR3 length: 15 amino acids. The germline CDR1 and CDR2 sequences are SGHNT and YYREEE (reference sequence). V was pared by 4 bases and J by 4 bases, with 8 bases of the junction left unmatched. Full variable domain (rest looked up from reference TRBV5-4 and TRBJ2-7): ETGVTQSPTHLIKTRGQQVTLRCSSQSGHNTVSWYQQALGQGPQFIFQYYREEENGRGNFPPRFSGLQFPNYSSELNVNALELDDSALYLCASSPSRTGGYEQYFGPGTRLTVT.

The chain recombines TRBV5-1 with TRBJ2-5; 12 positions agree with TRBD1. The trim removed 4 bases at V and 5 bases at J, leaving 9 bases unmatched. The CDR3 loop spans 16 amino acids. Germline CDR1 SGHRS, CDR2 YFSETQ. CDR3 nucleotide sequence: TGCGCCAGCAGCGGATCCGGGACAGGGGGCCGGGAGACCCAGTACTTC. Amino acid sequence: CASSGSGTGGRETQYF.

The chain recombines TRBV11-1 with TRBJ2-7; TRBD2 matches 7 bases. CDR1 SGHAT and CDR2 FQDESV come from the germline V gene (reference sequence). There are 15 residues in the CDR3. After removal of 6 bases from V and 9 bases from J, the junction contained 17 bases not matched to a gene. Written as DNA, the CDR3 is TGTGCCAGCAGTTTGGACCGTGGGGGGGTTTGGCGGCAGTACTTC. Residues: CASSLDRGGVWRQYF. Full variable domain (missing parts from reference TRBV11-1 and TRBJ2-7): EAEVAQSPRYKITEKSQAVAFWCDPISGHATLYWYRQILGQGPELLVQFQDESVVDDSQLPKDRFSAERLKGVDSTLKIQPAELGDSAMYLCASSLDRGGVWRQYFGPGTRLTVT.

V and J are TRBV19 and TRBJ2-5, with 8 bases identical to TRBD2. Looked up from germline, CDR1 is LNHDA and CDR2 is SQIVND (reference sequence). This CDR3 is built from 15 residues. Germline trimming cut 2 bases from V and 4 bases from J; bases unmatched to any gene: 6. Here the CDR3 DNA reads TGTGCCAGTAGTATAACTCCAGCGGGGGTAGAGACCCAGTACTTC. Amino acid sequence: CASSITPAGVETQYF.

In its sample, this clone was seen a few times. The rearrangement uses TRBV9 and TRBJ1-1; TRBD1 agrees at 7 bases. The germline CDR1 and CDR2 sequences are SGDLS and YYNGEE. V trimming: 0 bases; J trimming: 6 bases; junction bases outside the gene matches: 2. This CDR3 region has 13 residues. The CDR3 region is CASSVGQGAEAFF. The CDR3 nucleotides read TGTGCCAGCAGCGTAGGACAGGGAGCTGAAGCTTTCTTT.

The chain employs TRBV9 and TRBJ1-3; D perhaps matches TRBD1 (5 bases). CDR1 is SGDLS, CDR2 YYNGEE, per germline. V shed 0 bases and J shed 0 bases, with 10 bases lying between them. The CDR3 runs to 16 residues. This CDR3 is CASSVEGAPSGNTIYF. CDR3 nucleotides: TGTGCCAGCAGCGTAGAAGGGGCCCCCTCTGGAAACACCATATATTTT.

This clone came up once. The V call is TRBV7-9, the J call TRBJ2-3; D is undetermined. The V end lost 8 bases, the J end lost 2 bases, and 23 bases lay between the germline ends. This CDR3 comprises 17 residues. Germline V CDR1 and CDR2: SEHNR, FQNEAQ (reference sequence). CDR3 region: CASLAEAASYDTDTQYF. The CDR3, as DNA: TGTGCCAGCCTTGCCGAAGCCGCTTCATACGACACAGATACGCAGTATTTT.

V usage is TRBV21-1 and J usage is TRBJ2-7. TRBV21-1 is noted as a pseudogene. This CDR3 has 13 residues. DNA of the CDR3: TGTGCCAGCAGCAATCCGCCTCGCTACGAGCAGTACTTC. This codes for CASSNPPRYEQYF.

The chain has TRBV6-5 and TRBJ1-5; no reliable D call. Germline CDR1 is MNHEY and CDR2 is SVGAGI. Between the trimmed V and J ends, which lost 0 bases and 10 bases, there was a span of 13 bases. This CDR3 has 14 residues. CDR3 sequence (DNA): TGTGCCAGCAGTTACTCCGCTCTAAACCGCCCCCAGCATTTT. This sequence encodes CASSYSALNRPQHF.

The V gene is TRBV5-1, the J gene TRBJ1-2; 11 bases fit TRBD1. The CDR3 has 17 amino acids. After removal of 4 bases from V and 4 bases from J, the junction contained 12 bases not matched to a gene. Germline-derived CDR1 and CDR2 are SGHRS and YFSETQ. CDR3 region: CASSAGTGGILGYGYTF. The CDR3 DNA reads TGCGCCAGCAGCGCCGGGACAGGGGGAATTCTCGGCTATGGCTACACCTTC.

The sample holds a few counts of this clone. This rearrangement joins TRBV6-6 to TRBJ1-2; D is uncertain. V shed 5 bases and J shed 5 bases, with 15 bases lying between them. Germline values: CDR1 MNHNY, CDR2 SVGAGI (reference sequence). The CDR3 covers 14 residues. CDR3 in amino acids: CASSTQGGMYGYTF. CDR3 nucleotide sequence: TGTGCCAGCAGTACCCAAGGAGGGATGTATGGCTACACCTTC.

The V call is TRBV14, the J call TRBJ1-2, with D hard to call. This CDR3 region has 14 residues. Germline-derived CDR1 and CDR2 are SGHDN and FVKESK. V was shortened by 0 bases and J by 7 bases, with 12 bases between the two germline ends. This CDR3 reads CASSQEVGLAGYTF. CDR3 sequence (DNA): TGTGCCAGCAGCCAAGAGGTAGGATTAGCTGGCTACACCTTC.

The CDR3 coding sequence is TGTGCCAGCAGCCAGACAGAGAACACTGAAGCTTTCTTT. Its protein product is CASSQTENTEAFF. The chain is built from TRBV7-2 and TRBJ1-1; D may be TRBD1 (5 bases). CDR3 length: 13 residues. The germline V and J ends were trimmed by 5 bases and 1 base, with 8 bases remaining between them. Germline loops: CDR1 SGHTA, CDR2 FQGNSA.

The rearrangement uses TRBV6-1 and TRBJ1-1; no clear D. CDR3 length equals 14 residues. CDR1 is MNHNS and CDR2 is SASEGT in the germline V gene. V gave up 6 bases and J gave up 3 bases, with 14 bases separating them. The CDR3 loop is CASRLQLRDTEAFF. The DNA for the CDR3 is TGTGCCAGCAGACTACAGCTCCGTGACACTGAAGCTTTCTTT.

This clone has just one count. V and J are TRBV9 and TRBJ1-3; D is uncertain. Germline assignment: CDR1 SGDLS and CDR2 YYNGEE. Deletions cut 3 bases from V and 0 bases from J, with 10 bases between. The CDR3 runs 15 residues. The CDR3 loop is CASSAYSSSGNTIYF. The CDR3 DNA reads TGTGCCAGCAGCGCCTACAGCTCCTCTGGAAACACCATATATTTT.

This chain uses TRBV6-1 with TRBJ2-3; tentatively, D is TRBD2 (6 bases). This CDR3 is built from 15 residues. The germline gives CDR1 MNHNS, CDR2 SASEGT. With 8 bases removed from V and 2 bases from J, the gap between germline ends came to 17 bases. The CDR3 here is CASGLREATTDTQYF. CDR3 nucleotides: TGTGCCAGCGGGCTAAGGGAGGCCACCACAGATACGCAGTATTTT.

DNA for the CDR3: TGTGCCAGCAGCCGACCGAAGTATAGCACAGATACGCAGTATTTT. Translation gives CASSRPKYSTDTQYF. The V call is TRBV28, the J call TRBJ2-3, with unresolved D. The germline V and J ends were trimmed by 6 bases and 0 bases, with 13 bases remaining between them. Germline assignment: CDR1 MDHEN and CDR2 SYDVKM. This CDR3 contains 15 residues.

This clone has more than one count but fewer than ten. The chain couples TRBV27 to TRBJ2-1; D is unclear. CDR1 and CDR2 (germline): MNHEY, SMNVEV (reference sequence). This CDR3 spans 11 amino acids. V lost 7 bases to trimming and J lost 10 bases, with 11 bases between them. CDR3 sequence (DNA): TGTGCCAGCAACGGTTTGGGAGAGCAGTTCTTC. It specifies CASNGLGEQFF.

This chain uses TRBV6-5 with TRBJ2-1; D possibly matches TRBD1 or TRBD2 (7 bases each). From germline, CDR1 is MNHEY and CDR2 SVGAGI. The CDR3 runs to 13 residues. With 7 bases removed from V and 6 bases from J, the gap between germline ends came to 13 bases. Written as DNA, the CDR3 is TGTGCCAGCACAGCAGGGGGGGCCAATGAGCAGTTCTTC. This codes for CASTAGGANEQFF.

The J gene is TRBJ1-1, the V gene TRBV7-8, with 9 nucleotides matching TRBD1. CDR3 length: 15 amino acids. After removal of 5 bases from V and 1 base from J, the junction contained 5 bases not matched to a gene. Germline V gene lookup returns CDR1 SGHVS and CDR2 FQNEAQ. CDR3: CASSPNRGPNTEAFF. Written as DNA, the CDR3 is TGTGCCAGCAGCCCAAACAGGGGGCCGAACACTGAAGCTTTCTTT. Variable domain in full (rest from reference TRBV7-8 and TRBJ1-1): GAGVSQSPRYKVAKRGQDVALRCDPISGHVSLFWYQQALGQGPEFLTYFQNEAQLDKSGLPSDRFFAERPEGSVSTLKIQRTQQEDSAVYLCASSPNRGPNTEAFFGQGTRLTVV.

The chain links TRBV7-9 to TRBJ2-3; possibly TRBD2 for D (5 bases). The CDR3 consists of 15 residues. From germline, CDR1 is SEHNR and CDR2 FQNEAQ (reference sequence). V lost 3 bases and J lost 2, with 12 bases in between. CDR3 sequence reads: CASSFPLASTDTQYF. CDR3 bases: TGTGCCAGCAGCTTTCCGTTAGCGTCCACAGATACGCAGTATTTT.

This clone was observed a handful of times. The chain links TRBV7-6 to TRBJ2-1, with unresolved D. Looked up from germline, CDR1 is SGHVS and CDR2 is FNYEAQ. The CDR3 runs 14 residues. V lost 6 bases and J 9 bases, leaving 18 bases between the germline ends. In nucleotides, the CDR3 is TGTGCCAGCAGTACCGACCGCCTACAGAGTGAGCAGTTCTTC. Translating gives CASSTDRLQSEQFF.

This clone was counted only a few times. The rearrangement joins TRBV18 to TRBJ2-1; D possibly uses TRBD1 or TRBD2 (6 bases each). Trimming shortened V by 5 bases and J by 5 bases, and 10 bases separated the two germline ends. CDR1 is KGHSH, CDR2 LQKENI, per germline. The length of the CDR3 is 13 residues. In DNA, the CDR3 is TGTGCCAGCTCAAGGGGGGAGAACAATGAGCAGTTCTTC. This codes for CASSRGENNEQFF.

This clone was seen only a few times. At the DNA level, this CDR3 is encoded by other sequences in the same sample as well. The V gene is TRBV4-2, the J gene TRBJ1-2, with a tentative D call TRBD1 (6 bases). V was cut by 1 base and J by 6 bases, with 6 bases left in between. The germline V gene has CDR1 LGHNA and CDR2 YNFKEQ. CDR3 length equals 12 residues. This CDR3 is CASSQAGDGYTF. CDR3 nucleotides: TGTGCCAGCAGCCAAGCAGGGGATGGCTACACCTTC.